The 20 T cell receptor beta chains in this list originate from one sample, sequenced in a study of T cell responses to AZD1222 COVID-19 vaccine. The protocol was immunoSEQ multiplex PCR, while the TCRdb copy is restricted to in-frame clones and leaves out a portion. The sample lists under 150,000 clones; approximately 88% were seen once. The sample was peripheral blood, taken 28 days after the second AZD1222 dose. These receptors originate from an adult who received the AZD1222 COVID-19 vaccine.

The CDR3 region is CASSTQGANEKLFF. The CDR3 nucleotides read TGTGCCAGCAGTACACAGGGGGCTAATGAAAAACTGTTTTTT. The chain links TRBV2 to TRBJ1-4, with 8 nucleotides matching TRBD1. Germline trimming cut 5 bases from V and 3 bases from J; bases unmatched to any gene: 2. The CDR3 is made up of 14 amino acids. Germline CDR1 is SNHLY and CDR2 is FYNNEI.

This clone was seen a handful of times. The J gene is TRBJ1-5, the V gene TRBV6-5; D ambiguous. CDR1 is MNHEY, CDR2 SVGAGI, per germline. The CDR3 length is 15 residues. The germline V and J ends were trimmed by 5 bases and 2 bases, with 13 bases remaining between them. This CDR3 is CASSRAPRGNQPQHF. The CDR3 nucleotides read TGTGCCAGCAGTAGGGCTCCAAGGGGCAATCAGCCCCAGCATTTT.

The chain is built from TRBV5-1 and TRBJ1-2, with 9 bases identical to TRBD1. J gave up 8 bases and V 1 base, and 9 bases lay outside the gene matches. Germline V gene lookup returns CDR1 SGHRS and CDR2 YFSETQ. The CDR3 covers 15 residues. This CDR3 reads CASSLTPGQGRGYTF. Here the CDR3 DNA reads TGCGCCAGCAGCTTGACCCCGGGACAGGGACGCGGCTACACCTTC.

V is TRBV18 and J is TRBJ2-7; D remains ambiguous. Germline V lookup: CDR1 KGHSH, CDR2 LQKENI. V lost 3 bases to trimming and J lost 1 base, with 13 bases between them. The CDR3 has 15 amino acids. The CDR3 bases are TGTGCCAGCTCACCGGGTATCAGCCTTTCCTACGAGCAGTACTTC. It is translated as CASSPGISLSYEQYF.

The rearrangement joins TRBV7-9 to TRBJ1-1; unclear D gene. CDR1 and CDR2 from the germline V gene are SEHNR and FQNEAQ (reference sequence). The ends were cut back, 1 base at V and 2 bases at J, with 8 bases in the middle. The CDR3 has 14 residues. In DNA, the CDR3 is TGTGCCAGCAGCTTAGGTTCAGTAAACACTGAAGCTTTCTTT. Encoded protein: CASSLGSVNTEAFF.

The CDR3 is CASSLPRVEKLFF. As DNA, the CDR3 is TGTGCCAGCAGCCTCCCGCGGGTTGAAAAACTGTTTTTT. The J gene is TRBJ1-4, the V gene TRBV28, with unresolved D. The CDR3 extends over 13 amino acids. Germline CDR1 is MDHEN and CDR2 is SYDVKM. Trimming took off 6 bases at V and 7 bases at J, with 12 bases between the two ends.

This clone was recorded a few times. The chain links TRBV10-1 to TRBJ2-7, with a tentative D call TRBD2 (6 bases). The V gene's germline CDR1 is WNHNN and CDR2 SYGVQD (reference sequence). The CDR3 has 17 residues. V was pared by 2 bases and J by 2 bases, with 19 bases between. In DNA form, the CDR3 reads TGCGCCAGCAGTGAGGGGGGACTTGGGAGGACGCCCTACGAGCAGTACTTC. Translated, it gives CASSEGGLGRTPYEQYF.

V gene TRBV7-9 combines with J gene TRBJ1-2, with 8 bases fitting TRBD1. V dropped 3 bases and J dropped 2; count of bases not matched to a gene: 5. Per the germline V gene, CDR1 is SEHNR and CDR2 is FQNEAQ (reference sequence). This CDR3 spans 15 amino acids. For the CDR3, the DNA is TGTGCCAGCAGCTTGTACGGACAGGGAAACTATGGCTACACCTTC. The encoded protein is CASSLYGQGNYGYTF. Looking up the rest from reference TRBV7-9 and TRBJ1-2 gives the full variable domain: DTGVSQNPRHKITKRGQNVTFRCDPISEHNRLYWYRQTLGQGPEFLTYFQNEAQLEKSRLLSDRFSAERPKGSFSTLEIQRTEQGDSAMYLCASSLYGQGNYGYTFGSGTRLTVV.

The count of this clone is one. The V gene is TRBV7-2, the J gene TRBJ2-5, with TRBD1 as a possible D gene (5 bases). V shed 4 bases and J shed 4 bases, with 16 bases lying between them. The CDR3 has 15 residues. Germline loops: CDR1 SGHTA, CDR2 FQGNSA. CDR3 DNA: TGTGCCAGCAGCTACACTGCAAGGGGTGGAGAGACCCAGTACTTC. Its translation: CASSYTARGGETQYF. The full variable domain, completed using reference TRBV7-2 and TRBJ2-5, is GAGVSQSPSNKVTEKGKDVELRCDPISGHTALYWYRQSLGQGLEFLIYFQGNSAPDKSGLPSDRFSAERTGGSVSTLTIQRTQQEDSAVYLCASSYTARGGETQYFGPGTRLLVL.

The chain uses TRBV5-1 and TRBJ1-5; possible D gene TRBD1, 6 bases. The germline gives CDR1 SGHRS, CDR2 YFSETQ. V shed 0 bases and J shed 4 bases, with 14 bases lying between them. The CDR3 sequence is 16 residues long. The CDR3 DNA sequence: TGCGCCAGCAGCTTGGAGCCACAGGGCCTAAATCAGCCCCAGCATTTT. It translates to CASSLEPQGLNQPQHF.

A few counts support this clone. The genes are TRBV7-7 and TRBJ1-5; TRBD1 is a possible D gene (5 bases). In germline, CDR1 is SSHAT, CDR2 FNYEAQ (reference sequence). The CDR3 sequence is 13 residues long. The CDR3 protein is CATGHPSNQPQHF. The CDR3, as DNA: TGTGCTACAGGCCATCCGAGCAATCAGCCCCAGCATTTT.

V usage is TRBV28 and J usage is TRBJ1-6, with D unresolved. Germline CDR1 is MDHEN and CDR2 is SYDVKM. V shed 2 bases and J shed 3 bases, with 14 bases lying between them. The CDR3 contains 17 residues. The CDR3 protein is CASSLNGVDFYNSPLHF. DNA of the CDR3: TGTGCCAGCAGTTTAAATGGGGTGGACTTCTATAATTCACCCCTCCACTTT.

CDR3 in DNA: TGTGCCAGCCAACGACAGGCCTACGAGCAGTACTTC. It codes for CASQRQAYEQYF. The genes are TRBV28 and TRBJ2-7; tentatively, D is TRBD1 (6 bases). The CDR3 length is 12 residues. Germline-derived CDR1 and CDR2 are MDHEN and SYDVKM. V gave up 8 bases and J gave up 2 bases, with 10 bases separating them.

This clone has just a few counts. V and J are TRBV7-9 and TRBJ1-6, with 8 bases identical to TRBD1. V lost 3 bases and J lost 7; bases outside the gene matches: 5. CDR3 length: 15 amino acids. Germline V gives CDR1 SEHNR, CDR2 FQNEAQ (reference sequence). Written as DNA, the CDR3 is TGTGCCAGCAGCTTGGCGGACAGGGCGAATTCACCCCTCCACTTT. Its translation: CASSLADRANSPLHF.

The chain uses TRBV4-1 and TRBJ2-5; the match to TRBD2 covers 13 bases. CDR3 length: 16 amino acids. CDR1 MGHRA and CDR2 YSYEKL come from the germline V gene. With V trimmed by 2 bases and J by 5 bases, 5 bases remained unmatched. The CDR3 DNA follows: TGCGCCAGCAGCCAATCAGGACTAGCGGGAGTTGAGACCCAGTACTTC. It translates to CASSQSGLAGVETQYF.

This clone came up once. This chain links TRBV4-3 with TRBJ1-3; D ambiguous. The CDR3 has 20 residues. Trimming removed 1 base at V and 3 bases at J, with 25 bases between. Germline V gene lookup returns CDR1 LGHNA and CDR2 YSLEER. The CDR3 reads CASSQAPYPPLDSLGNTIYF. For the CDR3, the DNA is TGCGCCAGCAGCCAAGCTCCCTACCCCCCGCTGGACTCTCTTGGAAACACCATATATTTT.

This clone has just one count. The chain is built from TRBV28 and TRBJ1-2; the D is unclear. This CDR3 is built from 12 residues. Trimming left V 5 bases short and J 9 bases short, with 13 bases between. The V gene's germline CDR1 is MDHEN and CDR2 SYDVKM. The CDR3 bases are TGTGCCAGCAGTGGACCCAGGTACAGCTACACCTTC. Translation: CASSGPRYSYTF.

This chain connects TRBV18 to TRBJ2-7; TRBD2 aligns across 7 bases. CDR1 and CDR2 from the germline V gene are KGHSH and LQKENI. The CDR3 spans 16 residues. The V and J ends lost 4 bases and 5 bases, in that order; junction bases with no gene match: 14. CDR3 in DNA: TGTGCCAGCTCACTACAACGGACTAGTTCATTCCACGAGCAGTACTTC. This sequence encodes CASSLQRTSSFHEQYF.

The gene calls are TRBV19 and TRBJ1-5, with D uncertain. CDR3 length equals 14 residues. Trimming cost V 3 bases and J 2 bases, with 8 bases left between them. Germline-derived CDR1 and CDR2 are LNHDA and SQIVND (reference sequence). The CDR3 spells CASSIQVGNQPQHF. The CDR3 nucleotides are TGTGCCAGTAGTATCCAGGTCGGCAATCAGCCCCAGCATTTT.

The chain couples TRBV7-2 to TRBJ2-1, with D possibly TRBD2 on 6 matching bases. The V end lost 5 bases, the J end lost 2 bases, and 16 bases lay between the germline ends. The CDR3 loop spans 16 amino acids. CDR1 SGHTA and CDR2 FQGNSA come from the germline V gene. CDR3 nucleotides: TGTGCCAGCAGCCCCCACCCGGGGGTGGCCTACAATGAGCAGTTCTTC. This encodes CASSPHPGVAYNEQFF.